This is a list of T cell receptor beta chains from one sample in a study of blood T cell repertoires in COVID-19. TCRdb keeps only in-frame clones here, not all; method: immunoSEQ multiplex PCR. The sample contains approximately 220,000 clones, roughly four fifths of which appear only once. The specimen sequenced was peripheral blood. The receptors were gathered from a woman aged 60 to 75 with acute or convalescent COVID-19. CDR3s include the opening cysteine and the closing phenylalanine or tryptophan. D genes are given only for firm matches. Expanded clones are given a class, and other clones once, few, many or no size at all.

TGTGCCAGTAGTCCCAAAGTCCGGGACAGCCGAGGAAACACCATATATTTT	CASSPKVRDSRGNTIYF	TRBD1	.	TRBV19	TRBJ1-3
TGTGCCAGCAGCTTAGCGCGTCGGGGGAAGGGCTACACCTTC	CASSLARRGKGYTF	.	.	TRBV7-2	TRBJ1-2
TGTGCCAGTAGGGGGGGAAACAATGAGCAGTTCTTC	CASRGGNNEQFF	.	.	TRBV19	TRBJ2-1
TGTGCCAGCAAAAACGACAATTATAATTCACCCCTCCACTTT	CASKNDNYNSPLHF	.	few	TRBV6-5	TRBJ1-6
TGTGCCAGCAGCCAAGGCCCCTATAGCAATCAGCCCCAGCATTTT	CASSQGPYSNQPQHF	.	.	TRBV3-1/TRBV3-2	TRBJ1-5
TGTGCCAGCAGCTCGCAGGGGGCCGATGGCTACACCTTC	CASSSQGADGYTF	TRBD1	.	TRBV7-2	TRBJ1-2
TGTGCCAGCAGTTCGACAGGTCGGCGGTCACCCCTCCACTTT	CASSSTGRRSPLHF	.	once	TRBV28	TRBJ1-6
TGTGCCAGCAGTTTGGTCCAGGGCGGCTACACCTTC	CASSLVQGGYTF	.	.	TRBV28	TRBJ1-2
TGTGCCAGCAGCCCCCCACCGCTAGGCACAGATACGCAGTATTTT	CASSPPPLGTDTQYF	.	.	TRBV9	TRBJ2-3
TGTGCCAGTGAGCCTCAGGGGGCCAGGGTTTACACTGAAGCTTTCTTT	CASEPQGARVYTEAFF	TRBD1	.	TRBV19	TRBJ1-1
TGTGCCAGCAGCTTAACCTCAAGCGGGCTCACCGGGGAGCTGTTTTTT	CASSLTSSGLTGELFF	.	.	TRBV7-6	TRBJ2-2
TGTGCTAGTGGGATCGGGACAGGGGGAGGAAACACCATATATTTT	CASGIGTGGGNTIYF	TRBD1	.	TRBV12-5	TRBJ1-3
TGTGCCAGCAGCTTAGAGGGGCAGGCGAGCTCCTATAATTCACCCCTCCACTTT	CASSLEGQASSYNSPLHF	.	.	TRBV11-3	TRBJ1-6
TGCGCCAGCAGACAAAGCACAGGGGGAGGTTATAGAGCTTTCTTT	CASRQSTGGGYRAFF	TRBD1	.	TRBV4-1	TRBJ1-1
TGCGCCAGCAGCTTGGAGCCAGGAAACACCATATATTTT	CASSLEPGNTIYF	.	.	TRBV5-1	TRBJ1-3
TGTGCCTGGACCCCTTACAGGGACGAAGCTTTCTTT	CAWTPYRDEAFF	.	.	TRBV30	TRBJ1-1
TGTGCCAGCAGTGAAGCGGGACAGTTCTCTGGAAACACCATATATTTT	CASSEAGQFSGNTIYF	TRBD1	.	TRBV6-1	TRBJ1-3
TGTGCCAGCAGTAGTCAGGACAATGAGCAGTTCTTC	CASSSQDNEQFF	.	.	TRBV2	TRBJ2-1
TGTGCCAGCAGCCAAGAGGCCGTAAGGACACTGCGTAATGAAAAACTGTTTTTT	CASSQEAVRTLRNEKLFF	.	.	TRBV4-2	TRBJ1-4
TGCAGCGTTGGATGGGGGGGCTTCGCAGATACGCAGTATTTT	CSVGWGGFADTQYF	.	.	TRBV29-1	TRBJ2-3
TGCAGCGTGTGGACAGGGGGGGACTATGGCTACACCTTC	CSVWTGGDYGYTF	TRBD1	.	TRBV29-1	TRBJ1-2
TGTGCCAGCAGTTTACGGGGCGGGGTACTATCCTACGAGCAGTACTTC	CASSLRGGVLSYEQYF	.	.	TRBV27	TRBJ2-7
TGTGCCAGCAGTGACCGGGGGGGCCCGTACAATGAGCAGTTCTTC	CASSDRGGPYNEQFF	TRBD2	.	TRBV6-4	TRBJ2-1
TGTGCCAGCAGTTTAGTCGTGAACACTGAAGCTTTCTTT	CASSLVVNTEAFF	.	.	TRBV27	TRBJ1-1
TGTGCCAGCAGTGAAAGTTGGATGGGGGGGAGATTGGGAGAGACCCAGTACTTC	CASSESWMGGRLGETQYF	TRBD2	.	TRBV6-1	TRBJ2-5
TGTGCCAGCAGCTTGCGGGCGGGGGGGATAAATGAGCAGTTCTTC	CASSLRAGGINEQFF	TRBD2	.	TRBV11-3	TRBJ2-1
TGTGCCACCGGGACAGGAGGCCCCTACGAGCAGTACTTC	CATGTGGPYEQYF	TRBD1	.	TRBV28	TRBJ2-7
TGTGCCACCAGCGGGGACAGGGGAAAACTTGAAAAACTGTTTTTT	CATSGDRGKLEKLFF	TRBD1	few	TRBV15	TRBJ1-4
TGTGCCAGCTTAGCCCGAGAGACCCAGTACTTC	CASLARETQYF	.	.	TRBV2	TRBJ2-5
TGTGCCAGCAGCCAAGGTACGACAGGGGGCAGTGGAGAAAAACTGTTTTTT	CASSQGTTGGSGEKLFF	TRBD1	.	TRBV4-2	TRBJ1-4
TGTGCCAGCAGTTCCACCGGGACAGGGGTATACGAGCAGTACTTC	CASSSTGTGVYEQYF	TRBD1	.	TRBV27	TRBJ2-7
TGTGCCAGCAGTACCCCGAGGGAGCAGTTCTTC	CASSTPREQFF	.	.	TRBV27	TRBJ2-1
TGTGCCAGCAGTGGCCAGAATCCCGGGAGGGGCTATGGCTACACCTTC	CASSGQNPGRGYGYTF	.	.	TRBV2	TRBJ1-2
TGTGCCATCAGTGGTCAAGCGGGGCTCTACGAGCAGTACTTC	CAISGQAGLYEQYF	TRBD2	.	TRBV10-3	TRBJ2-7
TGTGCCAGCAGCTTCCCACAGGGGGCTAGTGGCTACACCTTC	CASSFPQGASGYTF	TRBD1	.	TRBV5-4	TRBJ1-2
TGTGCCAGCAGCCCAGCGACAGGGTCTCGCACTGAAGCTTTCTTT	CASSPATGSRTEAFF	TRBD1	few	TRBV3-1/TRBV3-2	TRBJ1-1
TGTGCCAGCAGAAGGGACACTGACGAGCAGTACTTC	CASRRDTDEQYF	.	.	TRBV2	TRBJ2-7
TGTGCCAGCAGTTCGGAGGGTGCGGCTAATGAAAAACTGTTTTTT	CASSSEGAANEKLFF	.	.	TRBV7-9	TRBJ1-4
TGTGCCAGCAGCAATAGCGGGCCACAAGAGACCCAGTACTTC	CASSNSGPQETQYF	TRBD2	.	TRBV7-3	TRBJ2-5
TGTGCCAGCGCGAAGGACAGGTCTTATGGCTACACCTTC	CASAKDRSYGYTF	TRBD1	.	TRBV2	TRBJ1-2
TGTGCCAGCAGCTTAGGCGCAGGGGCTGGAAACACCATATATTTT	CASSLGAGAGNTIYF	.	.	TRBV11-3	TRBJ1-3
TGCGCCAGCAGCCTTACGGGACAGGGCTACGAGCAGTACTTC	CASSLTGQGYEQYF	TRBD1	.	TRBV5-1	TRBJ2-7
TGTGCCAGCAGCGCCTCGGGACAGGAGTCCTACGAGCAGTACTTC	CASSASGQESYEQYF	TRBD1	.	TRBV2	TRBJ2-7
TGTGCCAGCAGTCCGGAGATAGGAAACTATGGCTACACCTTC	CASSPEIGNYGYTF	.	.	TRBV27	TRBJ1-2
TGTGCCAGTAGTCCAAGGACAGGGGGGTATGAAAAACTGTTTTTT	CASSPRTGGYEKLFF	TRBD1	.	TRBV19	TRBJ1-4
TGTGCCAGCAATGTGGCGGGGGCCACCGGGGAGCTGTTTTTT	CASNVAGATGELFF	.	.	TRBV13	TRBJ2-2
TGTGCCAGCAGCTTGCCCGCCCTCGACAGGGCGGTAACTGAAGCTTTCTTT	CASSLPALDRAVTEAFF	TRBD1	.	TRBV5-4	TRBJ1-1
TGTGCCAGCAGCGGCGGGGGGAGCTCCTACAATGAGCAGTTCTTC	CASSGGGSSYNEQFF	TRBD2	.	TRBV5-4	TRBJ2-1
TGTGCCAGCAGTTTCAGGCTAAGCACTGAAGCTTTCTTT	CASSFRLSTEAFF	.	.	TRBV6-5	TRBJ1-1
TGTGCCAGCAGTTACATGGCAGTCCTTAGCAATCAGCCCCAGCATTTT	CASSYMAVLSNQPQHF	.	.	TRBV6-2/TRBV6-3	TRBJ1-5
TGTGCCAGCAGCGTAGCGGCAGGGGGTATCTACGAGCAGTACTTC	CASSVAAGGIYEQYF	TRBD1	.	TRBV9	TRBJ2-7
TGTGCCAGTAGGGGACAGGGTTACACCGGGGAGCTGTTTTTT	CASRGQGYTGELFF	TRBD1	once	TRBV19	TRBJ2-2
TGTGCCAGCAGCTTAACGGCCGCAAAACAAGAGACCCAGTACTTC	CASSLTAAKQETQYF	.	.	TRBV7-3	TRBJ2-5